The present TCR beta chain was sequenced within a study of breast tumors, draining lymph nodes, adjacent tissues. Overall study findings and caveats: Luminal-like breast cancer showed significantly higher tumor–nontumor repertoire similarity than basal-like.

A word on this clonotype: Its antigen is unidentified. A much larger clone sits a single nucleotide away, making a read error possible.

Axillary draining lymph nodes of breast cancer patients supplied the node samples. The length of the CDR3 is 16 residues. Germline CDR1 and CDR2: SGHKS and YYEKEE (reference sequence). V lost 5 bases to trimming and J lost 3 bases, with 21 bases between them. TCRdb recomputed calls from the multiplex PCR reads with MiXCR, one row per CDR3 protein. Altogether 200,000 to 250,000 distinct CDR3 sequences are present, around 35% being singletons, with the ten largest covering 3% to 4%. The sequencing sample was made of axillary lymph node tissue. The sequence was obtained from a female donor with breast cancer. Some clones in this sample may be carry-over from other donors' samples. The rearrangement uses TRBV5-5 and TRBJ2-7, with D possibly being TRBD1 (6 bases). This chain's CDR3 is CASSYSIAGDGYEQYF. The DNA of the CDR3 is TGTGCCAGCAGTTACTCGATCGCAGGGGATGGCTACGAGCAGTACTTC.